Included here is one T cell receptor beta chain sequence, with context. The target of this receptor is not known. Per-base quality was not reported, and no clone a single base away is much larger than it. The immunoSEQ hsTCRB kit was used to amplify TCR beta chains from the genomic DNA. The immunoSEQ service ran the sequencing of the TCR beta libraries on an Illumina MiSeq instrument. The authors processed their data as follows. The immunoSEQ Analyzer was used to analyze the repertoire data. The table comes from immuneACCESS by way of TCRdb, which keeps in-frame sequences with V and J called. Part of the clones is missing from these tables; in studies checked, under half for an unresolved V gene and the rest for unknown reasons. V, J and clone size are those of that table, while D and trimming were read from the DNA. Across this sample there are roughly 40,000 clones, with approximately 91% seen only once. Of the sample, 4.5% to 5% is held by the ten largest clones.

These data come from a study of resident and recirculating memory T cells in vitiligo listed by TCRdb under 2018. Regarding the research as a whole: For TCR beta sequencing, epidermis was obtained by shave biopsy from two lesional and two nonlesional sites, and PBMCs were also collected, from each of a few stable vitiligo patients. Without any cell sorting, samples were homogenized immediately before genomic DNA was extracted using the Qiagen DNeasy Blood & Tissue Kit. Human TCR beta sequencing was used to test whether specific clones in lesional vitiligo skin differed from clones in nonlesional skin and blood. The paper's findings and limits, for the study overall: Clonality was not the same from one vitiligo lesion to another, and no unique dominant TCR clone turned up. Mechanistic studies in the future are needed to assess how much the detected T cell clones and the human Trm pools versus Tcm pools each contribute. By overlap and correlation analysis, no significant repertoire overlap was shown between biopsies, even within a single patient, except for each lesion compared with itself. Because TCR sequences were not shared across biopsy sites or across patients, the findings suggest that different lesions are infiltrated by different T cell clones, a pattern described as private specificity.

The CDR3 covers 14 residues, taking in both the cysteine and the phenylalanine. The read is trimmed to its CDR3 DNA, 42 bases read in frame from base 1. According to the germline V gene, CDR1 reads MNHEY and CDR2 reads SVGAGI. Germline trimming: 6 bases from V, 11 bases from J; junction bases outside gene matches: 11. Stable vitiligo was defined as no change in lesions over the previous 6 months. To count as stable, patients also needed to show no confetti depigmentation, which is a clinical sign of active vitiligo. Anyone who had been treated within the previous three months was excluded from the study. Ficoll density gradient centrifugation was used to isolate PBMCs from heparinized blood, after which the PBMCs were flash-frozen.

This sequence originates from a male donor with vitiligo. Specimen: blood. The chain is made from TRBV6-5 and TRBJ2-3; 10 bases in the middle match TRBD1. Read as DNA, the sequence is TGTGCCAGCAGCGTGGGGACAGGGGAGAGTGGGCAGTATTTT. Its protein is CASSVGTGESGQYF.